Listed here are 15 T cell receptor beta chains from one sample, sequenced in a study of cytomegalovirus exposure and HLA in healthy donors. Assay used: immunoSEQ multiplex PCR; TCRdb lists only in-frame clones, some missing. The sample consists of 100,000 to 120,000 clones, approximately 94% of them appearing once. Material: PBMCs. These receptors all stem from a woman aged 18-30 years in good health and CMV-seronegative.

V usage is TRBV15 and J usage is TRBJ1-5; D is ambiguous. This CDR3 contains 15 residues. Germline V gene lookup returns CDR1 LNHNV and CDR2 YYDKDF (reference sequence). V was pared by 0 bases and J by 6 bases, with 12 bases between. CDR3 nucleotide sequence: TGTGCCACCAGCAGAGATGGGCAGAAAGGTCAGCCCCAGCATTTT. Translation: CATSRDGQKGQPQHF. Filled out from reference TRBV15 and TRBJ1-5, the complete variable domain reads DAMVIQNPRYQVTQFGKPVTLSCSQTLNHNVMYWYQQKSSQAPKLLFHYYDKDFNNEADTPDNFQSRRPNTSFCFLDIRSPGLGDTAMYLCATSRDGQKGQPQHFGDGTRLSIL.

The chain's CDR3 is CASSLWGAGELFF. The CDR3 DNA reads as TGTGCCAGCAGTTTATGGGGAGCCGGGGAGCTGTTTTTT. The chain combines TRBV27 with TRBJ2-2, with TRBD2 as a possible D gene (5 bases). Between the trimmed V and J ends, which lost 1 base and 6 bases, there was a span of 6 bases. The CDR3 consists of 13 residues. The V gene's germline CDR1 is MNHEY and CDR2 SMNVEV (reference sequence).

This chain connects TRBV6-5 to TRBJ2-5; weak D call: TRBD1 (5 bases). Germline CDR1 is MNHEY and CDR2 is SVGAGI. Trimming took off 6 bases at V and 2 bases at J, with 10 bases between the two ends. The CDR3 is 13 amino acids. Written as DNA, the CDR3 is TGTGCCAGCAGCCCAGGGTTTCAAGAGACCCAGTACTTC. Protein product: CASSPGFQETQYF.

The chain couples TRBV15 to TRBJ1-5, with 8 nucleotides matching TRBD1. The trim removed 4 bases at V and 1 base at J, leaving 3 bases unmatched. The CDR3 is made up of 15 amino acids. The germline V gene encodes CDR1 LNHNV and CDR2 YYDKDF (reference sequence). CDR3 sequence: CATSKTGASNQPQHF. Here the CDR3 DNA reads TGTGCCACCAGCAAGACAGGGGCGAGCAATCAGCCCCAGCATTTT.

The CDR3 loop reads CATSRETGRGTEAFF. The CDR3 DNA reads as TGTGCCACCAGCAGAGAGACAGGCCGTGGCACTGAAGCTTTCTTT. The chain recombines TRBV15 with TRBJ1-1; D may be TRBD1 (6 bases). V was cut by 0 bases and J by 4 bases, with 12 bases left in between. The CDR3 contains 15 residues. CDR1 is LNHNV, CDR2 YYDKDF, per germline (reference sequence).

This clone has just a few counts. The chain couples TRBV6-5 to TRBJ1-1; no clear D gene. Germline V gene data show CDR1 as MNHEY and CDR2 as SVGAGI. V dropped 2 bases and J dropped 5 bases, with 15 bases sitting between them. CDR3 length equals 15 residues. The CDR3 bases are TGTGCCAGCAGTTACGTCGGGGTAGTAGGAACTGAAGCTTTCTTT. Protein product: CASSYVGVVGTEAFF.

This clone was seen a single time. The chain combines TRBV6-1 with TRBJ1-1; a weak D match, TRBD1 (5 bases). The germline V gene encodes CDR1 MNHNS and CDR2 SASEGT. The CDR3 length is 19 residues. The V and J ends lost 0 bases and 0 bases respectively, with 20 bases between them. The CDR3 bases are TGTGCCAGCAGTGAAGCGTTAACCGGGACTCAACACATGAACACTGAAGCTTTCTTT. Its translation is CASSEALTGTQHMNTEAFF.

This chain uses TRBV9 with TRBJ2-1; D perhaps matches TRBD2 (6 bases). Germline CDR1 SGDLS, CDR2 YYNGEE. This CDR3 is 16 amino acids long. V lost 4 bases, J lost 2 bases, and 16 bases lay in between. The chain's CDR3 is CASSPFNGGTYNEQFF. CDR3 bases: TGTGCCAGCAGCCCCTTTAACGGGGGAACCTACAATGAGCAGTTCTTC.

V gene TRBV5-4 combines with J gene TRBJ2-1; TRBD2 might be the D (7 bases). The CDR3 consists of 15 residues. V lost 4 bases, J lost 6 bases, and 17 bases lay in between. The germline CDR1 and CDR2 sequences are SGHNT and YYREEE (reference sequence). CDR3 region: CASSGRGGVANEQFF. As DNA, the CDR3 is TGTGCCAGCAGCGGGAGAGGGGGGGTAGCCAATGAGCAGTTCTTC.

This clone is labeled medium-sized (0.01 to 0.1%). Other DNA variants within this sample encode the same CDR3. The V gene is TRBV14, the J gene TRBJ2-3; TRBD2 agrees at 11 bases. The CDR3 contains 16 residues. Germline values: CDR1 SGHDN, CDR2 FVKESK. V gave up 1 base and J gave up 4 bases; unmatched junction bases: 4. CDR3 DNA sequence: TGTGCCAGCAGCCAAGTAACTAGCGGGGGTGCAGATACGCAGTATTTT. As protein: CASSQVTSGGADTQYF.

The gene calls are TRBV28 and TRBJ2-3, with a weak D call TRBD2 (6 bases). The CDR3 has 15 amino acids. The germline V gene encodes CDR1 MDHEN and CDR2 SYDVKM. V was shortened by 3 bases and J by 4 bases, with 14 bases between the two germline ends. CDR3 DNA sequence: TGTGCCAGCAGTTTTGGCAGCACGGGGGCAGATACGCAGTATTTT. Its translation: CASSFGSTGADTQYF.

The CDR3 nucleotides read TGTGCCAGTAGCAAGACTAGCGGGGGTCCCACAGATACGCAGTATTTT. It is translated as CASSKTSGGPTDTQYF. The chain is built from TRBV19 and TRBJ2-3; 12 nucleotides match TRBD2. CDR3 size: 16 residues. Germline CDR1 and CDR2: LNHDA and SQIVND (reference sequence). V trimming: 6 bases; J trimming: 2 bases; junction bases outside the gene matches: 6.

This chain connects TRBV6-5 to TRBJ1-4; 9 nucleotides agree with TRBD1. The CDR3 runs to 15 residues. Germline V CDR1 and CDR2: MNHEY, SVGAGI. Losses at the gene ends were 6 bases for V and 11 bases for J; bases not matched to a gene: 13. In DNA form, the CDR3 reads TGTGCCAGCAGCCTCGGGACAGGGCGAGGAGGGAAACTGTTTTTT. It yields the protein CASSLGTGRGGKLFF.

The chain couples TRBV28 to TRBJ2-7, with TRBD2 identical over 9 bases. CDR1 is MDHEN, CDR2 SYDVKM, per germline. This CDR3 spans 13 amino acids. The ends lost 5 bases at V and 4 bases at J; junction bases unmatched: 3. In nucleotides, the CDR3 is TGTGCCAGCAGTCGGAGCGGGAGGTACGAGCAGTACTTC. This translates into CASSRSGRYEQYF.

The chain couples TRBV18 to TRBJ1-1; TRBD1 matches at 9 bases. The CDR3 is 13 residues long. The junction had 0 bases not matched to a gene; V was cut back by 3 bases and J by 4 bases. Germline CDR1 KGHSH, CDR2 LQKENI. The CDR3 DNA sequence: TGTGCCAGCTCACCGGGACAGGGCACTGAAGCTTTCTTT. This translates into CASSPGQGTEAFF.